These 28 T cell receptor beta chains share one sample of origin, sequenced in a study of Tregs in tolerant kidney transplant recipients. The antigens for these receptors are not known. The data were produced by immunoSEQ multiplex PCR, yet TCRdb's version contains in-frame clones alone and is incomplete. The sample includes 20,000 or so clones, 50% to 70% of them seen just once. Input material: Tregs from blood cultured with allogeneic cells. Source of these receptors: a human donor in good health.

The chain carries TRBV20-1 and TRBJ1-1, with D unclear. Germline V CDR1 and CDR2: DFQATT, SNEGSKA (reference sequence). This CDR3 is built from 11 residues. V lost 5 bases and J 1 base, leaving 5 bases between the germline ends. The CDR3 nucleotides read TGCAGTGCTCACAGGAACACTGAAGCTTTCTTT. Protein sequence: CSAHRNTEAFF.

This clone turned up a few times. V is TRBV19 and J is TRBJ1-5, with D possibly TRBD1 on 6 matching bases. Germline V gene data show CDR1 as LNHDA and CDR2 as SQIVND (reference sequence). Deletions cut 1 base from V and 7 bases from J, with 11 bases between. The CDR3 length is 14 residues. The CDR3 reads CASSIARGEQPQHF. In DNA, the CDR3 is TGTGCCAGTAGTATAGCCAGGGGAGAGCAGCCCCAGCATTTT.

CDR3 in amino acids: CSANTQYF. CDR3 sequence (DNA): TGCAGTGCTAATACGCAGTATTTT. The J gene is TRBJ2-3, the V gene TRBV20-1; no definite D call. The germline CDR1 and CDR2 sequences are DFQATT and SNEGSKA (reference sequence). This CDR3 spans 8 amino acids. Trimming stripped 4 bases from V and 7 bases from J, with 0 bases between.

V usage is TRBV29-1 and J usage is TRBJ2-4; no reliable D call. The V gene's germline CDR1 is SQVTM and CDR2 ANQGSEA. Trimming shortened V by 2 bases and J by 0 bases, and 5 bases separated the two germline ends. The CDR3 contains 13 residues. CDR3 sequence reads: CSVERLAKNIQYF. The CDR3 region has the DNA TGCAGCGTTGAACGGCTAGCCAAAAACATTCAGTACTTC.

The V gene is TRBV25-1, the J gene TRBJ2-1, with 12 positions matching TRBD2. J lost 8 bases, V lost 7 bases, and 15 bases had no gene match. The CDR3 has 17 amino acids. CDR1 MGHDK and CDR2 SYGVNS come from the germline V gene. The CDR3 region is CASNSTPGLAGLDEQFF. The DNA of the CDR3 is TGTGCCAGCAACTCAACTCCGGGACTAGCGGGCCTAGATGAGCAGTTCTTC.

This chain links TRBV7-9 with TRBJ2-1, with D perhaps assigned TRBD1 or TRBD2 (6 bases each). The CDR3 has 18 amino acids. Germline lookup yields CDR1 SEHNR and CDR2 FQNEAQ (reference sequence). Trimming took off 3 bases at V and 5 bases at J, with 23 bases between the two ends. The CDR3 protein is CASSFTYVQGRSNNEQFF. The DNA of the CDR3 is TGTGCCAGCAGCTTCACATATGTCCAGGGGAGGTCCAACAATGAGCAGTTCTTC. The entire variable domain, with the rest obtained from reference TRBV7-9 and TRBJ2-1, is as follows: DTGVSQNPRHKITKRGQNVTFRCDPISEHNRLYWYRQTLGQGPEFLTYFQNEAQLEKSRLLSDRFSAERPKGSFSTLEIQRTEQGDSAMYLCASSFTYVQGRSNNEQFFGPGTRLTVL.

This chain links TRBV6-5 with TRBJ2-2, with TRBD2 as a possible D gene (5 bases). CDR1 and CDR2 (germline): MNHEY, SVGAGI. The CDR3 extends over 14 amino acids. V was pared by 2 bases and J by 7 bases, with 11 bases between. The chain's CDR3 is CASSYKRNLGELFF. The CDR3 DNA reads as TGTGCCAGCAGTTACAAGCGGAACCTCGGGGAGCTGTTTTTT.

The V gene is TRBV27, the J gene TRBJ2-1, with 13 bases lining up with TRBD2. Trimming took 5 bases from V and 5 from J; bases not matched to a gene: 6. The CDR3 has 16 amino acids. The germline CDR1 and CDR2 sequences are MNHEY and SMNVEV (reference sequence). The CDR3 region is CASSPRLAGGHNEQFF. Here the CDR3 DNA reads TGTGCCAGCAGTCCCCGACTAGCGGGGGGCCACAATGAGCAGTTCTTC.

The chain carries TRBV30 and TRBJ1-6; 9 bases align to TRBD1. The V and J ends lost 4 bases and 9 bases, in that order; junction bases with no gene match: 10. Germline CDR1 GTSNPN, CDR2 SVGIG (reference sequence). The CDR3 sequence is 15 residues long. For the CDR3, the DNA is TGTGCCTGGACCTCACAGGGGGCGGAGGTTTCACCCCTCCACTTT. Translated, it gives CAWTSQGAEVSPLHF. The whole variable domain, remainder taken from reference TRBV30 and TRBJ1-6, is SQTIHQWPATLVQPVGSPLSLECTVEGTSNPNLYWYRQAAGRGLQLLFYSVGIGQISSEVPQNLSASRPQDRQFILSSKKLLLSDSGFYLCAWTSQGAEVSPLHFGNGTRLTVT.

CDR3 in DNA: TGCGCCAGCAGCTTGTTTTGGGCCGGGGGGCTACGGCTTTACGAGCAGTACTTC. Translated, it gives CASSLFWAGGLRLYEQYF. The chain combines TRBV5-1 with TRBJ2-7; a weak D match, TRBD2 (7 bases). The germline V and J ends were trimmed by 1 base and 4 bases, with 24 bases remaining between them. CDR3 length: 18 amino acids. CDR1 is SGHRS and CDR2 is YFSETQ in the germline V gene.

The DNA for the CDR3 is TGTGCCAGCAGTTACTGGGAAGGGGCCGGGGACACTGAAGCTTTCTTT. This codes for CASSYWEGAGDTEAFF. The J gene is TRBJ1-1, the V gene TRBV6-6, with D possibly TRBD1 on 5 matching bases. Germline loops: CDR1 MNHNY, CDR2 SVGAGI (reference sequence). V lost 1 base and J 3 bases, leaving 15 bases between the germline ends. The CDR3 covers 16 residues.

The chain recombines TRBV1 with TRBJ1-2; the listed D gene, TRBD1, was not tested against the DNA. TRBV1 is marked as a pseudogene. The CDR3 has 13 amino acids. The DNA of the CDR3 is TGCACCAGCAGGCACAGACAGGGGAATGGCTACACCTTC. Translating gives CTSRHRQGNGYTF.

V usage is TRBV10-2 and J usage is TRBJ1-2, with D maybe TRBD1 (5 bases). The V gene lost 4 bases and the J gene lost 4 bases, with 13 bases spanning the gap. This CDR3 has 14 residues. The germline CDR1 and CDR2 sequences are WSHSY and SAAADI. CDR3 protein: CASSAGGGSYGYTF. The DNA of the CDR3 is TGCGCCAGCAGTGCCGGGGGGGGATCCTATGGCTACACCTTC.

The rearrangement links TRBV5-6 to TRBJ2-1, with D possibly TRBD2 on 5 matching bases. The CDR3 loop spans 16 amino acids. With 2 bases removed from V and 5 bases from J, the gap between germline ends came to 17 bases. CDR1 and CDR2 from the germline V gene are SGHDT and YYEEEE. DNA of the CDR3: TGTGCCAGCAGCTTTCCCGGACTGATTAGTCACAATGAGCAGTTCTTC. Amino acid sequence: CASSFPGLISHNEQFF.

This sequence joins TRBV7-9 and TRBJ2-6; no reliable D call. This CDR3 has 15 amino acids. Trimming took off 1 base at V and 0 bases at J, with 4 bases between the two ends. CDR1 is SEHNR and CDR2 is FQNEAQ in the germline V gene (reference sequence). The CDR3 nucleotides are TGTGCCAGCAGCTTAGAATACTCTGGGGCCAACGTCCTGACTTTC. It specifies CASSLEYSGANVLTF.

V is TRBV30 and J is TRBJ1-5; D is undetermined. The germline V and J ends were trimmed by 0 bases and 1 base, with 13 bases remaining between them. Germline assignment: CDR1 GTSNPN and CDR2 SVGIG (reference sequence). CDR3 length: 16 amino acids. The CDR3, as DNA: TGTGCCTGGAGTGTATTTGGTATAGTGAGCAATCAGCCCCAGCATTTT. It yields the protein CAWSVFGIVSNQPQHF. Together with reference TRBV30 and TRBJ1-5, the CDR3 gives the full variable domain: SQTIHQWPATLVQPVGSPLSLECTVEGTSNPNLYWYRQAAGRGLQLLFYSVGIGQISSEVPQNLSASRPQDRQFILSSKKLLLSDSGFYLCAWSVFGIVSNQPQHFGDGTRLSIL.

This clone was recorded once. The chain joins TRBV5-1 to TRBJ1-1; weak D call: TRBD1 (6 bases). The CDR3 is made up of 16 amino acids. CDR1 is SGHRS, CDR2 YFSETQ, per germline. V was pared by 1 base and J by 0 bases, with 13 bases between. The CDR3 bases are TGCGCCAGCAGCTTGATGACAGGTGATCTGAACACTGAAGCTTTCTTT. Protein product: CASSLMTGDLNTEAFF.

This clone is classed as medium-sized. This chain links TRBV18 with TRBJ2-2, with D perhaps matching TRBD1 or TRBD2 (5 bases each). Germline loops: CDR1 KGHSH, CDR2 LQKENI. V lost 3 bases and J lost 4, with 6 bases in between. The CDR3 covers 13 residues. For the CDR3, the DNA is TGTGCCAGCTCACCCGGGGCCACCGGGGAGCTGTTTTTT. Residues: CASSPGATGELFF.

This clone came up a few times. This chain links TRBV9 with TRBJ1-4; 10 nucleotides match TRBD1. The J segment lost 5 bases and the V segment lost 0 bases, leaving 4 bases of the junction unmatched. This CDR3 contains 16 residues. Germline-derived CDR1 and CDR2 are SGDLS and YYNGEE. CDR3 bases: TGTGCCAGCAGCGTAGACTCGGGACAGGGGAATGAAAAACTGTTTTTT. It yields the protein CASSVDSGQGNEKLFF.

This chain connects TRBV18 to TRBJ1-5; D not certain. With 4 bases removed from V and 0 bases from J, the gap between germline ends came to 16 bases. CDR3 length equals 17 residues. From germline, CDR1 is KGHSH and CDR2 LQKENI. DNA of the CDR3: TGTGCCAGCTCACAACAAACCGGGGTTGGTAGCAATCAGCCCCAGCATTTT. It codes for CASSQQTGVGSNQPQHF.

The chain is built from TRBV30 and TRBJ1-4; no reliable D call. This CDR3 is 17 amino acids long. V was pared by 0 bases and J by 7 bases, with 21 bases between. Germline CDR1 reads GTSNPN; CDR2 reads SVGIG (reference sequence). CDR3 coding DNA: TGTGCCTGGAGTGTCTTAGGCCGGGGAAGGTCAAGTGAAAAACTGTTTTTT. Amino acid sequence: CAWSVLGRGRSSEKLFF.

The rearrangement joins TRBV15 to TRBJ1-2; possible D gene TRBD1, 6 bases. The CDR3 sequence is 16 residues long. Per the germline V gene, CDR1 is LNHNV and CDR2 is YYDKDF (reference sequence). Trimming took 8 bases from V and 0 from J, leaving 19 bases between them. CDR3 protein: CATRIGGARANYGYTF. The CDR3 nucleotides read TGTGCCACCCGGATCGGGGGGGCACGAGCTAACTATGGCTACACCTTC.

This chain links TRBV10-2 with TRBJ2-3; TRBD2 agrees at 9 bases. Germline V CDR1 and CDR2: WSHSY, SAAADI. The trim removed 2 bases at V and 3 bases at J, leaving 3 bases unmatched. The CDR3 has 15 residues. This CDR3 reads CASSEPGLATDTQYF. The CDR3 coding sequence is TGCGCCAGCAGTGAGCCGGGACTAGCTACAGATACGCAGTATTTT.

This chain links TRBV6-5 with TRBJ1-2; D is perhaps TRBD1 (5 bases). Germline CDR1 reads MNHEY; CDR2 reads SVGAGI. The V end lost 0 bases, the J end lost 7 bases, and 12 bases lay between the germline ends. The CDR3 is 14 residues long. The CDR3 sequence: CASSYSNGAGGYTF. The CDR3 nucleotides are TGTGCCAGCAGTTACTCGAACGGGGCGGGTGGCTACACCTTC.

The CDR3 bases are TGTGCCAGTAGGGCTTGGGGGAAGGCGAACACTGAAGCTTTCTTT. Its translation is CASRAWGKANTEAFF. This chain connects TRBV19 to TRBJ1-1, with D maybe TRBD1 (5 bases). V lost 6 bases and J lost 1, with 15 bases in between. The germline gives CDR1 LNHDA, CDR2 SQIVND (reference sequence). The CDR3 extends over 15 amino acids.

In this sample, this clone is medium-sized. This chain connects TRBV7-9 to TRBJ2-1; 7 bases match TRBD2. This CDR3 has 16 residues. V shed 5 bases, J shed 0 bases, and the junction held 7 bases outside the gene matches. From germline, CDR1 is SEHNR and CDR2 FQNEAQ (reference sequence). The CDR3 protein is CASSVIAGTSYNEQFF. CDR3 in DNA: TGTGCCAGCAGCGTCATAGCGGGTACCTCCTACAATGAGCAGTTCTTC. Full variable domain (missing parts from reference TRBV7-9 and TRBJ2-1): DTGVSQNPRHKITKRGQNVTFRCDPISEHNRLYWYRQTLGQGPEFLTYFQNEAQLEKSRLLSDRFSAERPKGSFSTLEIQRTEQGDSAMYLCASSVIAGTSYNEQFFGPGTRLTVL.

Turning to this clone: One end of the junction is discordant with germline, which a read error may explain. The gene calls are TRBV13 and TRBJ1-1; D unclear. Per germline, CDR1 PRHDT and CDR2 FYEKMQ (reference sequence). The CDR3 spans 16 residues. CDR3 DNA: TGTGCCAGCAGTTTAGGGTCCGGGATATGGAACACTGAAGCTTTCTTT. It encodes CASSLGSGIWNTEAFF.

CDR3 sequence: CSGGVRGLLQTQYF. Written as DNA, the CDR3 is TGCAGCGGCGGTGTTAGGGGGCTGCTTCAGACCCAGTACTTC. The rearrangement joins TRBV29-1 to TRBJ2-5; 7 nucleotides match TRBD1. V dropped 7 bases and J dropped 6; count of bases not matched to a gene: 14. The CDR3 is 14 amino acids. Germline lookup yields CDR1 SQVTM and CDR2 ANQGSEA.